This TCR beta chain was obtained from a study of CD8+ T cells in alopecia areata. About the study: Affected scalp percentage set treated patients' severity scores. Broader study findings: It was observed that many expanded lesional clones persisted in scalp and blood during tofacitinib. Especially in alopecia totalis/universalis, lesional scalp showed greater clonality than normal scalp did.

After isolation, RNA underwent reverse transcription to generate cDNA as the sequencing template. Here immunoSEQ multiplex PCR was the method, and the copy in TCRdb shows in-frame clones only, minus some. The table shows approximately 210,000 clones, with 45% to 65% occurring only once. Worth noting for this clone: Antigen: not known.

CDR1 SQVTM and CDR2 ANQGSEA come from the germline V gene. There are 12 residues in the CDR3. V shed 4 bases and J 10 bases; nucleotides not matched to a gene: 5. The treatment: oral pan-JAK inhibitor, 5-10 mg twice daily. Researchers gathered lesional scalp punch biopsies and peripheral blood from patients with alopecia areata. The sequence was obtained from a human donor with alopecia areata. This chain joins TRBV29-1 and TRBJ2-1; 9 bases match TRBD2. Sequencing used CD4+ T cells sorted from blood, obtained at week 4, from a patient treated with tofacitinib. The DNA for the CDR3 is TGCAGCGTTGGCGGGGGGGCCGGGGAGCAGTTCTTC. It yields the protein CSVGGGAGEQFF.